Listed below are T cell receptor beta chains from one sample, sequenced in a study of breast tumors, draining lymph nodes, adjacent tissues. One entry per CDR3 protein, called by TCRdb with MiXCR from the multiplex PCR reads. In the table there are around 300,000 distinct CDR3 sequences, 30% to 35% of which are singletons. Source material: axillary lymph node tissue. These TCRs come from a female donor with breast cancer. Some clones in this sample may be carry-over from other donors' samples. CDR3s include the opening cysteine and the closing phenylalanine or tryptophan. The D gene is left open where the match is weak. Clone size is given for some rows only: seen once, a few or many times, or a class if the clone is expanded.

size: .; V: TRBV24-1; D: .; J: TRBJ2-5; CDR3: CATSEEGGETQYF; DNA: TGTGCCACCAGTGAGGAGGGCGGGGAGACCCAGTACTTC
size: many; V: TRBV20-1; D: TRBD2; J: TRBJ2-1; CDR3: CSATGTSGRGAYNEQFF; DNA: TGCAGTGCTACCGGGACTAGCGGGAGGGGGGCTTACAATGAGCAGTTCTTC
size: once; V: TRBV6-1; D: TRBD1; J: TRBJ1-6; CDR3: CATPAMGQGEKLHF; DNA: TGTGCCACTCCGGCTATGGGACAGGGAGAAAAGCTCCACTTT
size: .; V: TRBV7-2; D: TRBD1; J: TRBJ2-7; CDR3: CAWKPGQGINEQYF; DNA: TGTGCCTGGAAACCGGGACAGGGTATCAACGAGCAGTACTTC
size: many; V: TRBV20-1; D: TRBD2; J: TRBJ2-5; CDR3: CSASPVAGGGETQYF; DNA: TGCAGTGCTTCTCCGGTAGCGGGAGGGGGAGAGACCCAGTACTTC
size: .; V: TRBV9; D: .; J: TRBJ2-5; CDR3: CASSPAARSSEGTTGTQYF; DNA: TGTGCCAGCAGCCCCGCGGCACGAAGCTCCGAGGGAACGACAGGGACCCAGTACTTC
size: .; V: TRBV10-3; D: TRBD1; J: TRBJ1-5; CDR3: CASSYHGGQGVAQPQHF; DNA: TGTGCCAGCAGTTACCATGGGGGACAGGGAGTTGCTCAGCCCCAGCATTTT
size: .; V: TRBV6-5; D: .; J: TRBJ2-3; CDR3: CASSDRASADTQYF; DNA: TGTGCCAGCAGTGATCGGGCTTCCGCAGATACGCAGTATTTC
size: many; V: TRBV7-2; D: TRBD2; J: TRBJ2-1; CDR3: CASSLTSVYNEQFF; DNA: TGTGCCAGCAGCTTGACTAGCGTCTACAATGAGCAGTTCTTC
size: few; V: TRBV30; D: TRBD2; J: TRBJ2-5; CDR3: CAWSDQPIAGGQETQYF; DNA: TGTGCCTGGAGTGACCAACCAATAGCGGGAGGGCAAGAGACCCAGTACTTC
size: many; V: TRBV19; D: .; J: TRBJ2-2; CDR3: CASVEEGNTGELFF; DNA: TGTGCCAGCGTAGAAGAGGGGAACACCGGGGAGCTGTTTTTT
size: few; V: TRBV18; D: .; J: TRBJ1-5; CDR3: CASSPPGNQPQHF; DNA: TGTGCCAGCTCACCACCGGGAAATCAGCCCCAGCATTTT
size: many; V: TRBV4-1; D: TRBD1; J: TRBJ1-2; CDR3: CASSPVRDSNYGYTF; DNA: TGCGCCAGCAGCCCAGTACGGGACAGTAACTATGGCTACACCTTC
size: many; V: TRBV2; D: .; J: TRBJ2-7; CDR3: CASSADSTYEQYF; DNA: TGTGCCAGCAGTGCAGACAGCACCTACGAGCAGTACTTC
size: many; V: TRBV29-1; D: .; J: TRBJ2-5; CDR3: CSVEEAGDQETQYF; DNA: TGCAGCGTTGAAGAAGCAGGAGATCAAGAGACCCAGTACTTC
size: few; V: TRBV5-6; D: TRBD2; J: TRBJ2-3; CDR3: CASSSLNSGRTSTDTQYF; DNA: TGTGCCAGCAGCTCCCTAAATAGCGGGAGGACGAGCACAGATACGCAGTATTTT
size: .; V: TRBV24-1; D: .; J: TRBJ1-4; CDR3: CATSDPSREKLFF; DNA: TGTGCCACCAGTGATCCCAGCCGGGAAAAACTGTTTTTT
size: many; V: TRBV7-8; D: .; J: TRBJ2-2; CDR3: CASSLKGGELFF; DNA: TGTGCCAGCAGCTTGAAGGGCGGGGAGCTGTTTTTT
size: many; V: TRBV7-8; D: TRBD1; J: TRBJ2-7; CDR3: CASSPPRDRGFYEQYF; DNA: TGTGCCAGCAGCCCCCCCCGGGACAGGGGATTCTACGAGCAGTACTTC
size: few; V: TRBV5-6; D: TRBD2; J: TRBJ2-1; CDR3: CASSPGSGVLSYNEQFF; DNA: TGTGCCAGCAGCCCAGGAAGCGGGGTCCTCTCCTACAATGAGCAGTTCTTC
size: many; V: TRBV2; D: TRBD2; J: TRBJ2-1; CDR3: CASSVTSVQFF; DNA: TGTGCCAGCAGCGTCACTAGCGTGCAGTTCTTC
size: many; V: TRBV9; D: .; J: TRBJ2-5; CDR3: CASSVAPSGGETQYF; DNA: TGTGCCAGCAGCGTAGCCCCTTCTGGGGGGGAGACCCAGTACTTC
size: many; V: TRBV12-3/TRBV12-4; D: .; J: TRBJ1-5; CDR3: CASSSGLSNQPQHF; DNA: TGTGCCAGCAGTTCGGGCCTTAGCAATCAGCCCCAGCATTTT
size: .; V: TRBV28; D: TRBD1; J: TRBJ1-5; CDR3: CASTQTGIGNQPQHF; DNA: TGTGCCAGCACCCAGACAGGGATCGGAAATCAGCCCCAGCATTTT
size: .; V: TRBV15; D: TRBD1; J: TRBJ1-4; CDR3: CATSSDRGTNEKLFF; DNA: TGTGCCACCAGCAGTGACAGGGGAACTAATGAAAAACTGTTTTTT
size: many; V: TRBV7-2; D: .; J: TRBJ1-2; CDR3: CASSLGAGGDQGYTF; DNA: TGTGCCAGCAGCTTAGGGGCGGGAGGCGATCAAGGCTACACCTTC
size: .; V: TRBV12-5; D: TRBD1; J: TRBJ2-1; CDR3: CASGSQGANNEQFF; DNA: TGTGCTAGTGGTTCTCAGGGGGCCAATAATGAGCAGTTCTTC